Listed below are T cell receptor beta chains from one sample, sequenced in a study of blood T cell repertoires in COVID-19. Generated by immunoSEQ multiplex PCR, the TCRdb table keeps only in-frame clones and is missing some. The profile covers a few hundred thousand clones, with 75% to 85% appearing a single time and 8.2% taken by the ten largest. The source material was peripheral blood. These receptors were taken from a woman aged 80 or over with COVID-19, enrolled during active disease. Both conserved end residues are part of each CDR3. A D gene is named only where the DNA matches it firmly. A clone size is listed for some rows: how often the clone was seen (once, few, many), or a class if it is expanded.

d_call: -
v_call: TRBV6-9
j_call: TRBJ2-5
clone_size: -
cdr3_nt: TGTGCCATTAGGGGGGGGCCGACGGAGACCCAGTACTTC
cdr3_aa: CAIRGGPTETQYF

d_call: -
v_call: TRBV24-1
j_call: TRBJ2-2
clone_size: -
cdr3_nt: TGTGCCACCAGTGACCCGGCGAGTAACGACGGGTCGAACACCGGGGAGCTGTTTTTT
cdr3_aa: CATSDPASNDGSNTGELFF

d_call: TRBD1
v_call: TRBV2
j_call: TRBJ1-2
clone_size: -
cdr3_nt: TGTGCCAGCAGCCCAGGACAGGGTGTTCCCTATAGGACCTTC
cdr3_aa: CASSPGQGVPYRTF

d_call: -
v_call: TRBV15
j_call: TRBJ1-2
clone_size: -
cdr3_nt: TGTGCCACCAGCAGGGGGGGTGGGTTTGGCTACACCTTC
cdr3_aa: CATSRGGGFGYTF

d_call: -
v_call: TRBV12-3/TRBV12-4
j_call: TRBJ2-1
clone_size: -
cdr3_nt: TGTGCCAGCAGCGGCGGGCGGAATGAGCAGTTCTTC
cdr3_aa: CASSGGRNEQFF

d_call: -
v_call: TRBV2
j_call: TRBJ1-1
clone_size: -
cdr3_nt: TGTGCCAGCAGAGGGGCCAGTTTTGAAGCTTTCTTT
cdr3_aa: CASRGASFEAFF

d_call: -
v_call: TRBV3-1/TRBV3-2
j_call: TRBJ2-5
clone_size: -
cdr3_nt: TGTGCCAGCAGCAAACAGGGATTCCAAGAGACCCAGTACTTC
cdr3_aa: CASSKQGFQETQYF

d_call: -
v_call: TRBV4-1
j_call: TRBJ1-1
clone_size: -
cdr3_nt: TGCGCCAGCAGCCGAGGGGAGGTTCCGAACACTGAAGCTTTCTTT
cdr3_aa: CASSRGEVPNTEAFF

d_call: -
v_call: TRBV14
j_call: TRBJ1-2
clone_size: -
cdr3_nt: TGTGCCAGCAGCCAAGACGGGTGGTACTATGGCTACACCTTC
cdr3_aa: CASSQDGWYYGYTF

d_call: -
v_call: TRBV7-9
j_call: TRBJ2-7
clone_size: -
cdr3_nt: TGTGCCAGCAGCTTAACCCCCAGGGACTACGAGCAGTACTTC
cdr3_aa: CASSLTPRDYEQYF

d_call: -
v_call: TRBV6-5
j_call: TRBJ1-4
clone_size: -
cdr3_nt: TGTGCCAGCAGTTACGAGGCCCCAGGGCTTGAAAAACTGTTTTTT
cdr3_aa: CASSYEAPGLEKLFF

d_call: -
v_call: TRBV5-4
j_call: TRBJ2-7
clone_size: -
cdr3_nt: TGTGCCAGCAGCTTGGTTGGGGGCGGCTACGAGCAGTACTTC
cdr3_aa: CASSLVGGGYEQYF

d_call: TRBD2
v_call: TRBV4-3
j_call: TRBJ2-7
clone_size: many
cdr3_nt: TGCGCCAGCAGCCTAGGACTAGCAGTCGACGAGCAGTACTTC
cdr3_aa: CASSLGLAVDEQYF

d_call: TRBD1
v_call: TRBV6-4
j_call: TRBJ1-2
clone_size: -
cdr3_nt: TGTGCCAGCAGTGAGGGACAGGGAGCTAACTATGGCTACACCTTC
cdr3_aa: CASSEGQGANYGYTF

d_call: -
v_call: TRBV3-1/TRBV3-2
j_call: TRBJ1-1
clone_size: few
cdr3_nt: TGTGCCAGCAGCCAAGGTGCGGGAAGTGAAGCTTTCTTT
cdr3_aa: CASSQGAGSEAFF

d_call: -
v_call: TRBV4-3
j_call: TRBJ1-2
clone_size: -
cdr3_nt: TGCGCCAGCAGCCAAGGGGGAGGGGTGAAAGGCTACACCTTC
cdr3_aa: CASSQGGGVKGYTF

d_call: -
v_call: TRBV6-6
j_call: TRBJ1-1
clone_size: -
cdr3_nt: TGTGCCAGCAGTTCTGAAACAGTGGGCACTGAAGCTTTCTTT
cdr3_aa: CASSSETVGTEAFF

d_call: -
v_call: TRBV7-8
j_call: TRBJ2-1
clone_size: few
cdr3_nt: TGTGCCAGCAGCTTGAATAACGTACGGGAGGAGCAGTTCTTC
cdr3_aa: CASSLNNVREEQFF

d_call: -
v_call: TRBV20-1
j_call: TRBJ1-2
clone_size: -
cdr3_nt: TGCAGTGCTAGTGAACAGGGAGGGGCCTATGGCTACACCTTC
cdr3_aa: CSASEQGGAYGYTF

d_call: TRBD1
v_call: TRBV10-3
j_call: TRBJ1-6
clone_size: -
cdr3_nt: TGTGCCATCAGTGAGCCACGGATGGGACAGGGGAGGACACCCCTCCACTTT
cdr3_aa: CAISEPRMGQGRTPLHF

d_call: -
v_call: TRBV24-1
j_call: TRBJ2-1
clone_size: -
cdr3_nt: TGTGCCACCAGTGAGGCCAGGGCAGGAAATGAGCAGTTCTTC
cdr3_aa: CATSEARAGNEQFF

d_call: -
v_call: TRBV27
j_call: TRBJ1-5
clone_size: -
cdr3_nt: TGTGCCAGCAGGGGGGGGCAGCTAAGAAATCAGCCCCAGCATTTT
cdr3_aa: CASRGGQLRNQPQHF

d_call: TRBD1
v_call: TRBV28
j_call: TRBJ1-5
clone_size: -
cdr3_nt: TGTGCCAGCAGTAAAAGCGGGACAGGGGTTTTTCAGCCCCAGCATTTT
cdr3_aa: CASSKSGTGVFQPQHF

d_call: -
v_call: TRBV2
j_call: TRBJ1-3
clone_size: few
cdr3_nt: TGTGCCAGCAGTGTTTTGGGGGCACTAAACACCATATATTTT
cdr3_aa: CASSVLGALNTIYF

d_call: TRBD2
v_call: TRBV7-9
j_call: TRBJ2-1
clone_size: -
cdr3_nt: TGTGCCAGCAGCTCCCAAGCGGGAGGTCTCTACAATGAGCAGTTCTTC
cdr3_aa: CASSSQAGGLYNEQFF

d_call: TRBD2
v_call: TRBV11-3
j_call: TRBJ2-1
clone_size: -
cdr3_nt: TGTGCCAGCAGCTTAACCGGACTAGCGGGACAGTTCTTC
cdr3_aa: CASSLTGLAGQFF

d_call: TRBD2
v_call: TRBV5-1
j_call: TRBJ2-3
clone_size: -
cdr3_nt: TGCGCCAGCAAGAGCGGGGGGGCTAGCGATACGCAGTATTTT
cdr3_aa: CASKSGGASDTQYF

d_call: -
v_call: TRBV6-1
j_call: TRBJ1-2
clone_size: -
cdr3_nt: TGTGCCAGCAGTGAAAGGAACAGAATTAACTATGGCTACACCTTC
cdr3_aa: CASSERNRINYGYTF

d_call: -
v_call: TRBV18
j_call: TRBJ2-7
clone_size: -
cdr3_nt: TGTGCCAGCTCACCAAAACAGGGCCACGAGCAGTACTTC
cdr3_aa: CASSPKQGHEQYF

d_call: TRBD2
v_call: TRBV9
j_call: TRBJ2-1
clone_size: -
cdr3_nt: TGTGCCAGCAGCGTAGTGGGGAGCGGGATCGGGAATGAGCAGTTCTTC
cdr3_aa: CASSVVGSGIGNEQFF

d_call: TRBD1
v_call: TRBV7-9
j_call: TRBJ2-1
clone_size: -
cdr3_nt: TGTGCCAGCAGCTTAGCGGGACAGGGGAGGAATGAGCAGTTCTTC
cdr3_aa: CASSLAGQGRNEQFF

d_call: -
v_call: TRBV10-3
j_call: TRBJ2-2
clone_size: few
cdr3_nt: TGTGCCATCAGTGAGTCGAAAGCAGGGTCTACCGGGGAGCTGTTTTTT
cdr3_aa: CAISESKAGSTGELFF